What follows are 3 T cell receptor beta chains derived from one specimen sequenced in a study of T-cell memory formation after mild COVID-19. One entry per CDR3 protein results from TCRdb running MiXCR on the 5' RACE reads. The profile shows roughly 110,000 distinct CDR3 sequences, under 15% of them singletons. Source material: PBMCs or a T cell subset sorted from them (not recorded which). These receptors all stem from a young man who had mild COVID-19 (a few samples of this study predate the infection). Cell type and time point are not known.

The rearrangement links TRBV4-1 to TRBJ1-2; 8 bases agree with TRBD1. Germline CDR1 reads MGHRA; CDR2 reads YSYEKL. CDR3 length equals 16 residues. After removal of 2 bases from V and 7 bases from J, the junction contained 12 bases not matched to a gene. CDR3 in DNA: TGCGCCAGCAGCCAAAATTTGGGCAGGGGGCGAAGTGGCTACACCTTC. This sequence encodes CASSQNLGRGRSGYTF.

This clonotype was detected many times. The V and J genes are TRBV27 and TRBJ2-7; weak D call: TRBD1 (6 bases). The V and J ends lost 5 bases and 4 bases respectively, with 12 bases between them. Per the germline V gene, CDR1 is MNHEY and CDR2 is SMNVEV (reference sequence). The CDR3 runs 13 residues. The CDR3 loop is CASSLQGHYEQYF. The CDR3 DNA follows: TGTGCCAGCAGTCTACAGGGACATTACGAGCAGTACTTC.

This chain joins TRBV7-9 and TRBJ1-1; perhaps TRBD1 as D (6 bases). This CDR3 spans 11 amino acids. The V gene's germline CDR1 is SEHNR and CDR2 FQNEAQ (reference sequence). The ends were cut back, 5 bases at V and 8 bases at J, with 9 bases in the middle. CDR3 amino acids: CASSTGTEAFF. The CDR3, as DNA: TGTGCCAGCAGCACTGGGACAGAAGCTTTCTTT.